The 2 T cell receptor beta chains presented below share a single source sample, sequenced in a study of lymphopenia after photon versus proton radiotherapy. Assay: immunoSEQ multiplex PCR; the TCRdb copy retains only in-frame clones and omits some. The table includes about 64,000 clones, approximately 90% detected once. Sequences were derived from peripheral blood, sampled from a patient treated with proton-based radiotherapy. These receptors were obtained from an elderly man with esophageal cancer.

V and J are TRBV6-1 and TRBJ2-7; TRBD2 aligns across 8 bases. The CDR3 extends over 15 amino acids. V lost 0 bases to trimming and J lost 2 bases; unmatched junction nucleotides: 3. The germline V gene encodes CDR1 MNHNS and CDR2 SASEGT. The CDR3 DNA reads TGTGCCAGCAGTGAAGCGGCGGGGGGACCCTACGAGCAGTACTTC. It codes for CASSEAAGGPYEQYF.

The chain recombines TRBV13 with TRBJ1-6, with D uncertain. V lost 6 bases and J lost 7, with 16 bases in between. Germline V gene lookup returns CDR1 PRHDT and CDR2 FYEKMQ (reference sequence). The CDR3 runs to 15 residues. CDR3 nucleotide sequence: TGTGCCAGCAGACCTGTCGATGGAGGCAATTCACCCCTCCACTTT. It codes for CASRPVDGGNSPLHF.